This T cell receptor (beta chain) was sequenced during a study of PD-L1 blockade in urothelial cancer. Across the study: Analysis of the blood was performed 3 weeks (second dose) and 6 weeks after treatment start. A median blood sample held about 150,000 T cells and about 83,000 unique TCRs.

This clone was seen ten or more times. The repertoire was sequenced with immunoSEQ multiplex PCR; TCRdb's copy has only in-frame clones and lacks some. The sample carries 35,000 to 50,000 clones, about four fifths recorded once. Germline V gene sequence: CDR1 SGHAT, CDR2 FQNNGV. V lost 1 base and J lost 0, with 12 bases in between. This CDR3 region has 16 residues. The cohort comprised individuals with locally advanced or metastatic urothelial carcinoma. Sequenced here: PBMCs, sampled around atezolizumab (anti-PD-L1) treatment. J is TRBJ1-1 and V is TRBV11-2; TRBD1 is a possible D gene (6 bases). The TCR comes from a man between 70 and 80 years old with urothelial cancer. The CDR3 coding sequence is TGTGCCAGCAGCTTAGTTATGGGACAAGTGAACACTGAAGCTTTCTTT. The encoded protein is CASSLVMGQVNTEAFF. Combining the CDR3 with reference TRBV11-2 and TRBJ1-1 gives the whole variable domain EAGVAQSPRYKIIEKRQSVAFWCNPISGHATLYWYQQILGQGPKLLIQFQNNGVVDDSQLPKDRFSAERLKGVDSTLKIQPAKLEDSAVYLCASSLVMGQVNTEAFFGQGTRLTVV.